This T cell receptor beta chain emerged from a study of cytomegalovirus exposure and HLA in healthy donors. Study-level findings and limits: Per a prior analysis, the majority of TCR beta V segments were productive roughly 87% or roughly 30% of the time. A later analysis found TCR association rates differed by HLA locus, highest for DRB1 and lowest for HLA-C. TCR beta chains numbering more than 150 were designated cytomegalovirus-associated. Within a later analysis, the majority of CMV-associated TCR beta chains appeared HLA-restricted.

The CDR3 contains 13 residues. Germline-derived CDR1 and CDR2 are MNHEY and SVGAGI. V lost 4 bases to trimming and J lost 3 bases; unmatched junction nucleotides: 3. Primers included in the PCR were 60 Vbeta and 13 Jbeta primers. Sequencing was performed with immunoSEQ multiplex PCR; in TCRdb, only in-frame clones are kept and a portion is missing. This sample yields about 170,000 clones, of which over 80% are seen a single time; 1.2% belongs to the top ten. Worth noting for this clone: The antigen remains undetermined.

This sequence joins TRBV6-5 and TRBJ2-7, with 7 bases aligning to TRBD1. The clonotype was recovered from a boy aged 2 to 9 in good health and CMV-seronegative. Sequencing was done on a sample of PBMCs. CDR3: CASSWGQHYEQYF. The CDR3 coding sequence is TGTGCCAGCAGTTGGGGACAGCACTACGAGCAGTACTTC.